This entry concerns a single T cell receptor beta chain. These data belong to a study of chronic HIV infection and antiretroviral therapy. The CDR3 is made up of 11 amino acids. The germline CDR1 and CDR2 sequences are SGHRS and YFSETQ. V lost 4 bases and J 10 bases, leaving 11 bases between the germline ends. TCRdb reanalysed the 5' RACE reads using MiXCR and keeps one entry per CDR3 protein. The repertoire consists of approximately 40,000 distinct CDR3 sequences, with about 8.9% occurring once and the leading ten covering 2.9%. The sample comprised peripheral blood. V is TRBV5-1 and J is TRBJ1-1; D gene ambiguous. This clonotype was obtained from an adult who had HIV and had not received antiretroviral therapy, or was an uninfected healthy control (not recorded which). DNA for the CDR3: TGCGCCAGCAGCGGCGACGGGGTAGCTTTCTTT. Translating it yields CASSGDGVAFF.